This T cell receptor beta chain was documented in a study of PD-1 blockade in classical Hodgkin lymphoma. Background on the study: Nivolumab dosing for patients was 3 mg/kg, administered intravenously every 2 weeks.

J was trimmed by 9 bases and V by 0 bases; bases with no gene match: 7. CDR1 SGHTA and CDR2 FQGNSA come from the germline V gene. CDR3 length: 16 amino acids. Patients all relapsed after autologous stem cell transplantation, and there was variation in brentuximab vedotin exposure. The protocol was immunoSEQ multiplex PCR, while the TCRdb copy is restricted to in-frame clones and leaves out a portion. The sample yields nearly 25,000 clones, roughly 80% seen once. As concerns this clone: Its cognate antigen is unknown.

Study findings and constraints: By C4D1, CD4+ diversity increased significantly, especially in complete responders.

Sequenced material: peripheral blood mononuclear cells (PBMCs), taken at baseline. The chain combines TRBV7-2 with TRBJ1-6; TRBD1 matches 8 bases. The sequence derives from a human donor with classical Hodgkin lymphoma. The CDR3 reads CASSLAAGGGISPLHF. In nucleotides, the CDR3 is TGTGCCAGCAGCTTAGCGGCAGGGGGCGGGATTTCACCCCTCCACTTT.